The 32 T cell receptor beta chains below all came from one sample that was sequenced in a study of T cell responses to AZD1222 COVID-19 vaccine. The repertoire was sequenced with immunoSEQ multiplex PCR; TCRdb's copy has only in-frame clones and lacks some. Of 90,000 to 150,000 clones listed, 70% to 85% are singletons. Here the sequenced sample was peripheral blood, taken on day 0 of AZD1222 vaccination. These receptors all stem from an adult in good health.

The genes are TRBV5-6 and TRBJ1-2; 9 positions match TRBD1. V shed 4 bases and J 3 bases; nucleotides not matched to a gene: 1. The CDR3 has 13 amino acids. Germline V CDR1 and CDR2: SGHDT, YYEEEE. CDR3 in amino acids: CASSRDRDYGYTF. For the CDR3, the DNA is TGTGCCAGCAGCAGGGACAGGGACTATGGCTACACCTTC.

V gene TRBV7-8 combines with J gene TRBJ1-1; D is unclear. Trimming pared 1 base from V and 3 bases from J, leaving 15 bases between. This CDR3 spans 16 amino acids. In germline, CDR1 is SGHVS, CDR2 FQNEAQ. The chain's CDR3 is CASSLVRGYVDTEAFF. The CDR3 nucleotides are TGTGCCAGCAGCTTAGTCAGAGGGTACGTGGACACTGAAGCTTTCTTT.

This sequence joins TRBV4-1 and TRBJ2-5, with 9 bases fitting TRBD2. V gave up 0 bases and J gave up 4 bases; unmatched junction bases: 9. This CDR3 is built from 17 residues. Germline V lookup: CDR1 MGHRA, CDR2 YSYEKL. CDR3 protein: CASSQDSERGVRETQYF. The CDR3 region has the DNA TGCGCCAGCAGCCAAGATTCTGAGCGGGGGGTCCGAGAGACCCAGTACTTC.

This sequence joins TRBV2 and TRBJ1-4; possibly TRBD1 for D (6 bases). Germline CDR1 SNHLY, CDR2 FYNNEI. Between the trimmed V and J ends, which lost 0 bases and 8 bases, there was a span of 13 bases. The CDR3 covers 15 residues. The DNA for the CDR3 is TGTGCCAGCAGTGAAGCCGGGAAAAGGGGGGAAAAACTGTTTTTT. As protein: CASSEAGKRGEKLFF.

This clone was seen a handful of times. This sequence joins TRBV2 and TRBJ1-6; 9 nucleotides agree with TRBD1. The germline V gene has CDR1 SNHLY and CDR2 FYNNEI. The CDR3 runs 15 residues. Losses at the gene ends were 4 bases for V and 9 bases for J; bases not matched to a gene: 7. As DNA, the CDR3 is TGTGCCAGCAGTGTGACAGGGGGGGCGATTTCACCCCTCCACTTT. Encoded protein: CASSVTGGAISPLHF. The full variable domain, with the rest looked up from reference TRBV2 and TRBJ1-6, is EPEVTQTPSHQVTQMGQEVILRCVPISNHLYFYWYRQILGQKVEFLVSFYNNEISEKSEIFDDQFSVERPDGSNFTLKIRSTKLEDSAMYFCASSVTGGAISPLHFGNGTRLTVT.

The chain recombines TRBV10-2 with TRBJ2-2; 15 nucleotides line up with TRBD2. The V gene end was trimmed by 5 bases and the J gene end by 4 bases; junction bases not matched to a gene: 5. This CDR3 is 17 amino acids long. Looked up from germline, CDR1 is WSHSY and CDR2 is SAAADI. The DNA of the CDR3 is TGCGCCAGCAGTTGGACTAGCGGGGGGGCCCGCACCGGGGAGCTGTTTTTT. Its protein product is CASSWTSGGARTGELFF.

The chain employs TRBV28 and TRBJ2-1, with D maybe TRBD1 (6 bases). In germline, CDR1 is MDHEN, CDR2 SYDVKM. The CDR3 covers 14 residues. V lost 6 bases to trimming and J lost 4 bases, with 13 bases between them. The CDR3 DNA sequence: TGTGCCAGCAGCCGCACGGACAGTTACAATGAGCAGTTCTTC. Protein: CASSRTDSYNEQFF.

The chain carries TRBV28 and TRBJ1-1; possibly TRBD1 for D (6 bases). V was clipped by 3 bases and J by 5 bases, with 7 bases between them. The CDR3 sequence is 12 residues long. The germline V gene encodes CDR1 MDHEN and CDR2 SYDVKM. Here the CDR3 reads CASSFRGTEAFF. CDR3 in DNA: TGTGCCAGCAGTTTTAGGGGGACTGAAGCTTTCTTT.

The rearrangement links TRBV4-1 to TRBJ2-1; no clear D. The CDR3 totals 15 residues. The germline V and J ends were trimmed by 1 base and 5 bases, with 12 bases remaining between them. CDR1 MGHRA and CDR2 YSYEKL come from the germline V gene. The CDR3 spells CASSQAGVPHNEQFF. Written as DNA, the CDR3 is TGCGCCAGCAGCCAAGCAGGAGTTCCCCACAATGAGCAGTTCTTC.

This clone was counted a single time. The CDR3 loop reads CASSLEAGGLGTQYF. Here the CDR3 DNA reads TGCGCCAGCAGCTTGGAAGCGGGGGGGCTGGGGACCCAGTACTTC. The chain employs TRBV5-1 and TRBJ2-5; 10 positions agree with TRBD2. J was trimmed by 7 bases and V by 0 bases; bases with no gene match: 6. Germline loops: CDR1 SGHRS, CDR2 YFSETQ. The CDR3 consists of 15 residues.

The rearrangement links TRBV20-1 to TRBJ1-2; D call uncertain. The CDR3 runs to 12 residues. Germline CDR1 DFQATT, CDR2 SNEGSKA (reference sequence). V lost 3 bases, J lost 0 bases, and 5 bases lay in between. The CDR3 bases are TGCAGTGCTAGTGGTTCTAACTATGGCTACACCTTC. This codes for CSASGSNYGYTF.

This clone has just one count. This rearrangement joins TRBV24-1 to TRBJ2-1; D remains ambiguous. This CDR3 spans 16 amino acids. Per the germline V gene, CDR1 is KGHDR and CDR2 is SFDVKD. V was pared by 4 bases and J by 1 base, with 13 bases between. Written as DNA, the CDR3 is TGTGCCACCAGTGACTGGACCCCCGGGTCCTACAATGAGCAGTTCTTC. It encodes CATSDWTPGSYNEQFF.

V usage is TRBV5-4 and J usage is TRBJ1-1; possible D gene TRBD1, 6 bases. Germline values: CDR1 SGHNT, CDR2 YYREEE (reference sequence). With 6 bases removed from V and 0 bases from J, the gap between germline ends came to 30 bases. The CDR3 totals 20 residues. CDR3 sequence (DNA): TGTGCCAGCAAGCAGGCGATAAATAGGGGGACTTCTGGTGTGAACACTGAAGCTTTCTTT. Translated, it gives CASKQAINRGTSGVNTEAFF.

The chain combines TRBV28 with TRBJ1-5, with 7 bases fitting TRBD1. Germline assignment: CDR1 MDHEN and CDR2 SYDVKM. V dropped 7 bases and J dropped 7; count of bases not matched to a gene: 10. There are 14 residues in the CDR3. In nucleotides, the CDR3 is TGTGCCAGCACCATTGGGAGGGGGCTACAGCCCCAGCATTTT. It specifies CASTIGRGLQPQHF.

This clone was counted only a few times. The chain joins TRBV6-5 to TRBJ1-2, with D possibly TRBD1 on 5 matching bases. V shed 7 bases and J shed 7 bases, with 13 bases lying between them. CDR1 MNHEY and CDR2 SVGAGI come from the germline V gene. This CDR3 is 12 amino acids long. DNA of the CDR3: TGTGCCAGCACCGATGGGGGGAGTGGCTACACCTTC. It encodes CASTDGGSGYTF.

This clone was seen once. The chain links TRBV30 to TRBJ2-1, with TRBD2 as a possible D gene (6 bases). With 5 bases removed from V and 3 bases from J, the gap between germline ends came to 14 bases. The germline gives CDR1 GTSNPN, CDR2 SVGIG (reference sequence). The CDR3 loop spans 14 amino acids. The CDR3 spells CAWSRGNGYNEQFF. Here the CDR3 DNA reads TGTGCCTGGTCCCGGGGGAATGGCTACAATGAGCAGTTCTTC.

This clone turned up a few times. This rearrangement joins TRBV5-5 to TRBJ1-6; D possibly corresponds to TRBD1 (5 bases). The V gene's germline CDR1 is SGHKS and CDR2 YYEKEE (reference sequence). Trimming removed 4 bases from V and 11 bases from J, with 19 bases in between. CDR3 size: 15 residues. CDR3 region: CASSVFGQGAAPLHF. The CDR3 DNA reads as TGTGCCAGCAGCGTCTTCGGACAAGGCGCCGCACCCCTCCACTTT.

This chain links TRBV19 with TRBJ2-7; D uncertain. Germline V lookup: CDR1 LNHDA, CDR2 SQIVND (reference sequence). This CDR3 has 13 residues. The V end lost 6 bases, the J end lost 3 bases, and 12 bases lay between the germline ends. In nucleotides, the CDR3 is TGTGCCAGTAGCGAGAGTACATTCTACGAGCAGTACTTC. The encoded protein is CASSESTFYEQYF.

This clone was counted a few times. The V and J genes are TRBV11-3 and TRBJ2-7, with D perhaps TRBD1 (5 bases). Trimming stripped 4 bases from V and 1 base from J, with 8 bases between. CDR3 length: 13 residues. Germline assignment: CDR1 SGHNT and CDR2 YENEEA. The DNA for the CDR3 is TGTGCCAGCAGCTCCGGACAATCCTACGAGCAGTACTTC. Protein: CASSSGQSYEQYF. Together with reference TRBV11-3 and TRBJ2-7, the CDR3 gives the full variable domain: EAGVVQSPRYKIIEKKQPVAFWCNPISGHNTLYWYLQNLGQGPELLIRYENEEAVDDSQLPKDRFSAERLKGVDSTLKIQPAELGDSAVYLCASSSGQSYEQYFGPGTRLTVT.

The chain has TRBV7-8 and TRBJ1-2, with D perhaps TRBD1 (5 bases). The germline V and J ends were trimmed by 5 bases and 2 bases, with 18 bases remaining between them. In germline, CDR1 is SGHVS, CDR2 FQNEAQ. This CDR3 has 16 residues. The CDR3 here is CASSIGSRDGNYGYTF. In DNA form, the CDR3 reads TGTGCCAGCAGCATAGGGTCCCGGGACGGGAACTATGGCTACACCTTC.

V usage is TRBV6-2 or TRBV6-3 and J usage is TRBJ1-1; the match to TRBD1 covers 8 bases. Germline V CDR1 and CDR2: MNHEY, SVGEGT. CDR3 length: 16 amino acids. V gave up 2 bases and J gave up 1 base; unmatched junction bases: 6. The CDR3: CASSYPLGTGNTEAFF. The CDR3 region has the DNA TGTGCCAGCAGTTACCCCCTCGGGACAGGGAACACTGAAGCTTTCTTT.

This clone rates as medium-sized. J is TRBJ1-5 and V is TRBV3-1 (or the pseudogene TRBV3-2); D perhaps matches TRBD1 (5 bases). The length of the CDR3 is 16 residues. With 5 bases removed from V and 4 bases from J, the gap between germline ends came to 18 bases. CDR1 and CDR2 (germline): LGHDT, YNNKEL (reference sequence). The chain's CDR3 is CASSVPGEGRNQPQHF. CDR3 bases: TGTGCCAGCAGCGTGCCCGGGGAGGGGAGAAATCAGCCCCAGCATTTT.

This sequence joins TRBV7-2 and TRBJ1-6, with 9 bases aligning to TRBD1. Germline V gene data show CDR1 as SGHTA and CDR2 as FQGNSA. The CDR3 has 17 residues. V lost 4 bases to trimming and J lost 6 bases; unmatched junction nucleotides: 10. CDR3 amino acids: CASSSLQGARSNSPLHF. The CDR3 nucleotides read TGTGCCAGCAGCTCCTTACAGGGGGCGCGTAGTAATTCACCCCTCCACTTT.

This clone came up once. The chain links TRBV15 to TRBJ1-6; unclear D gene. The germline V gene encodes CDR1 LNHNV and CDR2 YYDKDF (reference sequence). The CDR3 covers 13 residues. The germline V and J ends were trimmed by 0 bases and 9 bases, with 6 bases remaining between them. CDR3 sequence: CATSRDQISPLHF. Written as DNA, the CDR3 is TGTGCCACCAGCAGAGACCAGATTTCACCCCTCCACTTT.

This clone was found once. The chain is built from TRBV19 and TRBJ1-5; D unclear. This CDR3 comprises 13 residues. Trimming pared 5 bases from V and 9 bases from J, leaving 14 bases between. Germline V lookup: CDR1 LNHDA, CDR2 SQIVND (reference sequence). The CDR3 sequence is CASSVGRAGPQHF. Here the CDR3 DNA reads TGTGCCAGTAGTGTCGGTCGGGCGGGGCCCCAGCATTTT.

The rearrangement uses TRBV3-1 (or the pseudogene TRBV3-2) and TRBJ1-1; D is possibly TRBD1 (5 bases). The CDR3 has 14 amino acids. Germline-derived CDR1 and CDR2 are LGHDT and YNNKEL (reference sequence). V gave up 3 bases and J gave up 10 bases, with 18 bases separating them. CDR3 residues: CASSHGDTRTGAFF. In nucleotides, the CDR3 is TGTGCCAGCAGCCATGGCGATACCCGCACAGGAGCTTTCTTT.

The CDR3 loop is CASSFGGDNGYTF. As DNA, the CDR3 is TGTGCCAGCAGTTTTGGAGGGGATAATGGCTACACCTTC. The chain recombines TRBV28 with TRBJ1-2, with D possibly TRBD1 on 5 matching bases. With 3 bases removed from V and 6 bases from J, the gap between germline ends came to 11 bases. This CDR3 has 13 amino acids. From germline, CDR1 is MDHEN and CDR2 SYDVKM.

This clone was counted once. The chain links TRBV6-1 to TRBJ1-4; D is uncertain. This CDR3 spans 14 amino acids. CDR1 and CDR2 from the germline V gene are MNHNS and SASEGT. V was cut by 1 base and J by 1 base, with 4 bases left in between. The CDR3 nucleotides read TGTGCCAGCAGTGAAGGGCTAACTAATGAAAAACTGTTTTTT. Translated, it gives CASSEGLTNEKLFF.

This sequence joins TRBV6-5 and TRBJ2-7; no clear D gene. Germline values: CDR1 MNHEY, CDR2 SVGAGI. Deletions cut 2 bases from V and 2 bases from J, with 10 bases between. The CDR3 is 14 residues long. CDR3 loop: CASSYLENAYEQYF. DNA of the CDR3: TGTGCCAGCAGTTACCTGGAGAATGCCTACGAGCAGTACTTC.

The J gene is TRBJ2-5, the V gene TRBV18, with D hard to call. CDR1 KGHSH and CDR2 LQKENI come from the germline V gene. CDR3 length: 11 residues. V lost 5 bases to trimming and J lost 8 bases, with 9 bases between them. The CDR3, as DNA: TGTGCCAGCTCATCCGAGGATACCCAGTACTTC. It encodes CASSSEDTQYF.

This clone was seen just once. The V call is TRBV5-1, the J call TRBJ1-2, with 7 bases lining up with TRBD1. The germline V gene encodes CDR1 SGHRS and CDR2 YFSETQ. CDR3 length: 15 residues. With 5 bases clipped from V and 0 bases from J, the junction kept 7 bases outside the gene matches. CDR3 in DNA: TGCGCCAGCAGTTATCGACAGGGCTCTAACTATGGCTACACCTTC. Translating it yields CASSYRQGSNYGYTF.

The CDR3 DNA follows: TGTGCCAGCCAGGGAACAGGGAAGGACTCACCCCTCCACTTT. This gives the protein CASQGTGKDSPLHF. The chain joins TRBV25-1 to TRBJ1-6, with D possibly matching TRBD1 (6 bases). The germline V gene encodes CDR1 MGHDK and CDR2 SYGVNS. Trimming shortened V by 8 bases and J by 10 bases, and 18 bases separated the two germline ends. This CDR3 contains 14 residues. The full variable domain, with the rest looked up from reference TRBV25-1 and TRBJ1-6, is EADIYQTPRYLVIGTGKKITLECSQTMGHDKMYWYQQDPGMELHLIHYSYGVNSTEKGDLSSESTVSRIRTEHFPLTLESARPSHTSQYLCASQGTGKDSPLHFGNGTRLTVT.